Listed below are T cell receptor beta chains from one sample, sequenced in a study of CD8 T cells in Susac syndrome. MiXCR, run by TCRdb on the immunoSEQ multiplex PCR reads, gives a single entry per CDR3 protein. Of roughly 400,000 distinct CDR3 sequences listed, around 85% are singletons. Specimen: CD8+ T cells from PBMCs. The receptors come from a human donor with multiple sclerosis. The CDR3 runs from the conserved cysteine through the conserved F or W. Each record gives: V gene, D gene, J gene, clone size, CDR3 DNA, CDR3 protein. The D gene is left open where the match is weak. Some rows mark clone size as missing; the rest say once, few, many or name a class of expanded clone.

V: TRBV5-6; D: -; J: TRBJ1-1; size: few; DNA: TGTGCCAGCAGGGTATATATGAACACTGAAGCTTTCTTT; CDR3: CASRVYMNTEAFF
V: TRBV2; D: TRBD2; J: TRBJ2-1; size: -; DNA: TGTGCCAGCGCTGCGGGGCGGGAGTACAATGAGCAGTTCTTC; CDR3: CASAAGREYNEQFF
V: TRBV29-1; D: -; J: TRBJ2-2; size: -; DNA: TGCAGCGTTGTCCCGACGGACACCGGGGAGCTGTTTTTT; CDR3: CSVVPTDTGELFF
V: TRBV7-9; D: TRBD1; J: TRBJ1-2; size: -; DNA: TGTGCCAGCAGCTCGGGACAGTTAGCTAACTATGGCTACACCTTC; CDR3: CASSSGQLANYGYTF
V: TRBV5-1; D: -; J: TRBJ2-1; size: once; DNA: TGCGCCAGCAGCTTGGCGGCGACAGGCCTTAATGAGCAGTTCTTC; CDR3: CASSLAATGLNEQFF
V: TRBV20-1; D: TRBD2; J: TRBJ2-3; size: once; DNA: TGCAGTGCTAACTTGGGGACTAGCGGGAGGGCCAGGCTCATTGATACGCAGTATTTT; CDR3: CSANLGTSGRARLIDTQYF
V: TRBV15; D: -; J: TRBJ2-1; size: once; DNA: TGTGCCACCAGCAGAGAGGTAGGGGACAATGAGCAGTTCTTC; CDR3: CATSREVGDNEQFF
V: TRBV29-1; D: -; J: TRBJ1-1; size: -; DNA: TGCAGCGTTGATGTCCCAGAAGCTTTCTTT; CDR3: CSVDVPEAFF
V: TRBV20-1; D: -; J: TRBJ2-2; size: once; DNA: TGCAGTGCTAGAGATTTACAGTACACCGGGGAGCTGTTTTTT; CDR3: CSARDLQYTGELFF
V: TRBV27; D: -; J: TRBJ2-1; size: -; DNA: TGTGCCAGCAGTTTATCCCTTGACATGTACAATGAGCAGTTCTTC; CDR3: CASSLSLDMYNEQFF
V: TRBV20-1; D: -; J: TRBJ2-7; size: -; DNA: TGCAGTGCTAAGGGGATTTACGAGCAGTACTTC; CDR3: CSAKGIYEQYF
V: TRBV7-8; D: TRBD1; J: TRBJ1-1; size: -; DNA: TGTGCCAGCAGCCTAGATCAGGGGGCGAACACTGAAGCTTTCTTT; CDR3: CASSLDQGANTEAFF
V: TRBV20-1; D: TRBD1; J: TRBJ2-7; size: -; DNA: TGCAGTGCCCCGGGACAGCCCTTAAGTACAGATTCTCACACAGATTCCTACGAGCAGTACTTC; CDR3: CSAPGQPLSTDSHTDSYEQYF